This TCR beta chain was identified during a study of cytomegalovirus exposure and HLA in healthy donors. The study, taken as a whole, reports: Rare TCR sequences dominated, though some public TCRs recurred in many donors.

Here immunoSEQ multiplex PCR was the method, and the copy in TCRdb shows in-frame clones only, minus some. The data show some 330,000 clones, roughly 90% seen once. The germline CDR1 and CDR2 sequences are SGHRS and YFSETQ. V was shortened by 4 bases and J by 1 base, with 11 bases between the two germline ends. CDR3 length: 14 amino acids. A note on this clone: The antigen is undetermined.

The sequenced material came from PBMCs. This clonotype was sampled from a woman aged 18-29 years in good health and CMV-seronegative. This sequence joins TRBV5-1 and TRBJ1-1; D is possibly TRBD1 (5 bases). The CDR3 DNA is TGCGCCAGCAGCCCACAGGTCCAGAACACTGAAGCTTTCTTT. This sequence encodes CASSPQVQNTEAFF.